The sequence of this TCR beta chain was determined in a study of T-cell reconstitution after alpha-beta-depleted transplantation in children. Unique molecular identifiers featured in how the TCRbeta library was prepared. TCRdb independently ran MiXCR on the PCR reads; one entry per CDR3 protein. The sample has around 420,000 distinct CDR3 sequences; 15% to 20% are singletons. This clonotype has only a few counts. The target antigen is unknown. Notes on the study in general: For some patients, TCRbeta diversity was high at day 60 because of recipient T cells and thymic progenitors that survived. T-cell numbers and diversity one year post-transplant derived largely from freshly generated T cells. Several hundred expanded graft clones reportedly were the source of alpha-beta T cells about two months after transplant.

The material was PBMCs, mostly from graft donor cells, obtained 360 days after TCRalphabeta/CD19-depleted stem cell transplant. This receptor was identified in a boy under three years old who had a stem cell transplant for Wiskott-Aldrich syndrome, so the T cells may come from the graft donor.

In DNA, the CDR3 is TGCAGTGCTAGAGTGCGAGGCATTCAGTACTTC. It translates to CSARVRGIQYF. The chain uses TRBV20-1 and TRBJ2-4, with D unresolved. Germline CDR1 is DFQATT and CDR2 is SNEGSKA (reference sequence). The CDR3 contains 11 residues. Trimming left V 1 base short and J 9 bases short, with 7 bases between.